The T cell receptor (beta chain) under discussion was sequenced for a study of T cell repertoires in cytomegalovirus infection. Study-level information: Recently identified HLA-C-restricted CMV epitopes were used, and well-studied HLA-B-restricted CMV epitopes were used as well. The public TCR beta signatures pointed to both CMV infection and matching HLA type. Study-level results: Using cumulative public TCR beta family frequency, the authors identified those who carried CMV together with the relevant HLA. Within the response measured ex vivo, HLA-C-restricted CMV-specific TCR beta clonotypes were dominant.

A note on this clonotype: Its target is not known.

This CDR3 is built from 10 residues. Germline lookup yields CDR1 SNHLY and CDR2 FYNNEI. Trimming removed 10 bases from V and 5 bases from J, with 8 bases in between. TCRdb itself ran the reads through MiXCR, one entry per CDR3 protein. The table includes 570,000 or so distinct CDR3 sequences, 40% detected once. The sequencing here drew on cultured PBMCs, taken from culture after CMV antigen stimulation. The TCR was taken from a human donor in good health (CMV status not recorded). Some clones in this sample may be carry-over from other donors' samples. The chain uses TRBV2 and TRBJ1-1, with D tentatively TRBD1 (6 bases). In DNA form, the CDR3 reads TGTGCCATAAGGGGGACTGAAGCTTTCTTT. It codes for CAIRGTEAFF. Combining the CDR3 with reference TRBV2 and TRBJ1-1 gives the whole variable domain EPEVTQTPSHQVTQMGQEVILRCVPISNHLYFYWYRQILGQKVEFLVSFYNNEISEKSEIFDDQFSVERPDGSNFTLKIRSTKLEDSAMYFCAIRGTEAFFGQGTRLTVV.